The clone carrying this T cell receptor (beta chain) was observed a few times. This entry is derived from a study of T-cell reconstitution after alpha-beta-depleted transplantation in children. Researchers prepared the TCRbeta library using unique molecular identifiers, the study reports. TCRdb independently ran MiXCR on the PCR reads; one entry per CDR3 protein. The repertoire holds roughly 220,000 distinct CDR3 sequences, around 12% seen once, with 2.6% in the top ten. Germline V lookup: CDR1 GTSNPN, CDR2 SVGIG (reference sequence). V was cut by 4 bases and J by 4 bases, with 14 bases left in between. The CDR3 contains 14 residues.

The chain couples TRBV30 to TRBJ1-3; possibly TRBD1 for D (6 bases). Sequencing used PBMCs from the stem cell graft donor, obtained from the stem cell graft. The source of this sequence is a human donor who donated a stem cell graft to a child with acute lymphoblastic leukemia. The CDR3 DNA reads TGTGCCTGGAACCCGGACAGTCTCGGAAACACCATATATTTT. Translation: CAWNPDSLGNTIYF.